These 26 T cell receptor beta chains share one sample of origin, sequenced in a study of molecular identifiers for immune sequencing clone quantification. TCRdb ran MiXCR on the PCR reads and lists one entry per CDR3 protein. The sample yields around 300,000 distinct CDR3 sequences, roughly 23% seen once. Material: naive CD8+ T cells from blood, with Jurkat cell RNA spiked in. Subset given: FACS-sorted CD8+CD4-CCR7+CD45RA+ naive T cells. The receptor source for this set is a human donor in good health. Some libraries in this study had Jurkat cell RNA spiked in.

The rearrangement links TRBV6-5 to TRBJ2-6; D perhaps matches TRBD1 (6 bases). This CDR3 is 18 amino acids long. Trimming cost V 6 bases and J 1 base, with 19 bases left between them. The V gene's germline CDR1 is MNHEY and CDR2 SVGAGI. The CDR3 nucleotides read TGTGCCAGCAGGACGTTCGACAGGCTCTGGTCTGGGGCCAACGTCCTGACTTTC. The encoded protein is CASRTFDRLWSGANVLTF.

Remarks on this clonotype: With a much larger clone just one base away, this may be a read error. The rearrangement links TRBV5-1 to TRBJ2-7, with 8 bases fitting TRBD1. V lost 4 bases and J lost 2; bases outside the gene matches: 8. There are 15 residues in the CDR3. Germline CDR1 SGHRS, CDR2 YFSETQ. The CDR3 sequence: CASSVSVTGAYEQYF. In DNA form, the CDR3 reads TGCGCCAGCAGCGTTTCCGTGACAGGGGCCTACGAGCAGTACTTC.

This clonotype was seen just once. This likely comes from a read error, as the CDR3 has no conserved phenylalanine or tryptophan at its end. The rearrangement links TRBV5-1 to TRBJ2-3; 10 bases are shared with TRBD2. The V segment lost 4 bases and the J segment 1 base; nucleotides outside the gene matches: 6. CDR3 length equals 16 residues. From germline, CDR1 is SGHRS and CDR2 YFSETQ. CDR3 region: CASSSGTSDRTDTQYL. For the CDR3, the DNA is TGCGCCAGCAGCAGCGGGACTAGCGACCGCACAGATACGCAGTATCTT.

This clonotype was found many times. This chain uses TRBV20-1 with TRBJ1-2; D perhaps matches TRBD1 (6 bases). The CDR3 extends over 15 amino acids. V was shortened by 0 bases and J by 7 bases, with 18 bases between the two germline ends. CDR1 DFQATT and CDR2 SNEGSKA come from the germline V gene (reference sequence). As DNA, the CDR3 is TGCAGTGCTAGAGATCGTGGTTTAGGACAGCTTGGCTACACCTTC. Translation: CSARDRGLGQLGYTF.

Of note for this clonotype: At one end the junction does not follow the germline gene, possibly because of a read error. The J gene is TRBJ2-7, the V gene TRBV4-3; TRBD1 agrees at 7 bases. From germline, CDR1 is LGHNA and CDR2 YSLEER. The CDR3 spans 15 residues. DNA of the CDR3: TGCGCCCGCAGCCAGAGACAGGGAAGCTCCTACGAGCAGTACTTC. Protein product: CARSQRQGSSYEQYF.

This clonotype was counted only a few times. The genes are TRBV20-1 and TRBJ2-7; maybe TRBD1 (6 bases). V was clipped by 3 bases and J by 3 bases, with 12 bases between them. Germline CDR1 and CDR2: DFQATT and SNEGSKA (reference sequence). The CDR3 length is 13 residues. This chain's CDR3 is CSASLGAGYEQYF. CDR3 nucleotides: TGCAGTGCTAGCCTGGGGGCCGGCTACGAGCAGTACTTC.

The J gene is TRBJ2-3, the V gene TRBV27; TRBD2 matches 9 bases. The CDR3 loop spans 14 amino acids. J lost 2 bases, V lost 6 bases, and 3 bases had no gene match. Germline values: CDR1 MNHEY, CDR2 SMNVEV (reference sequence). CDR3 region: CASRIAGATDTQYF. The CDR3 nucleotides read TGTGCCAGCAGAATAGCGGGGGCCACAGATACGCAGTATTTT.

For this clonotype: A much larger clone differs from this one at a single base, so this may be a read error. The gene calls are TRBV20-1 and TRBJ1-1; a possible D gene is TRBD1 (5 bases). This CDR3 is built from 12 residues. Germline values: CDR1 DFQATT, CDR2 SNEGSKA (reference sequence). CDR3 in DNA: TGCAGTGCTATGGGGACCGCGACTGAAGCTCTCTTT. Its translation: CSAMGTATEALF.

The rearrangement joins TRBV28 to TRBJ2-7, with 8 bases identical to TRBD1. The ends lost 3 bases at V and 5 bases at J; junction bases unmatched: 9. The CDR3 is 15 residues long. Germline V CDR1 and CDR2: MDHEN, SYDVKM. CDR3 nucleotide sequence: TGTGCCAGCAGTTTCCAACAGGGGGTCCCCCACGAGCAGTACTTC. Protein product: CASSFQQGVPHEQYF. Combining the CDR3 with reference TRBV28 and TRBJ2-7 gives the whole variable domain DVKVTQSSRYLVKRTGEKVFLECVQDMDHENMFWYRQDPGLGLRLIYFSYDVKMKEKGDIPEGYSVSREKKERFSLILESASTNQTSMYLCASSFQQGVPHEQYFGPGTRLTVT.

This clonotype was detected only a few times. The J gene is TRBJ1-2, the V gene TRBV6-2 or TRBV6-3; D uncertain. CDR3 length equals 13 residues. The V and J ends lost 7 bases and 4 bases respectively, with 13 bases between them. Germline CDR1 MNHEY, CDR2 SVGEGT. The CDR3 DNA is TGTGCCAGCACCAATTGGCAGGTCTATGGCTACACCTTC. Residues: CASTNWQVYGYTF.

The V gene is TRBV14, the J gene TRBJ2-7; D possibly corresponds to TRBD1 (5 bases). This CDR3 comprises 15 residues. V was cut by 5 bases and J by 2 bases, with 16 bases left in between. Germline CDR1 SGHDN, CDR2 FVKESK. The CDR3 region is CASSSIKTAPYEQYF. CDR3 nucleotide sequence: TGTGCCAGCAGCTCGATCAAGACAGCCCCCTACGAGCAGTACTTC.

Remarks on this clonotype: One junction end does not reproduce the germline sequence, and a read error may be involved. V gene TRBV5-8 combines with J gene TRBJ1-5; 10 bases are a match to TRBD1. Germline CDR1 reads SGHTS; CDR2 reads YDEGEE. This CDR3 region has 17 residues. The CDR3 protein is CASSLGTGVGSNQPQHF. The DNA of the CDR3 is TGCGCCAGCAGCTTGGGGACAGGGGTCGGGAGCAATCAGCCCCAGCATTTT.

As regards this clonotype: This clone may be a read error of a much larger clone one base away. The missing conserved phenylalanine or tryptophan at the end of this CDR3 makes a read error likely. The CDR3, as DNA: TGTGCCAGCAGCGTAGCGGGTTACACTGAAGCTTTCCTT. Its translation is CASSVAGYTEAFL. V and J are TRBV9 and TRBJ1-1; D gene unclear. Trimming left V 0 bases short and J 3 bases short, with 6 bases between. There are 13 residues in the CDR3. The germline V gene has CDR1 SGDLS and CDR2 YYNGEE.

This clonotype has a count of ten or more. CDR3 DNA: TGTGCCAGCAGTTATATGTCTAGTAGGTACGAGCAGTACTTC. This codes for CASSYMSSRYEQYF. This rearrangement joins TRBV6-6 to TRBJ2-7; D unresolved. V gave up 3 bases and J gave up 4 bases, with 13 bases separating them. Germline-derived CDR1 and CDR2 are MNHNY and SVGAGI (reference sequence). There are 14 residues in the CDR3.

This clonotype was detected a few times. This chain connects TRBV13 to TRBJ2-2, with a tentative D call TRBD1 (5 bases). The CDR3 consists of 16 residues. Deletions cut 3 bases from V and 5 bases from J, with 16 bases between. Germline V CDR1 and CDR2: PRHDT, FYEKMQ (reference sequence). The CDR3 sequence is CASSFLDQGQTGELFF. CDR3 coding DNA: TGTGCCAGCAGCTTTTTGGACCAAGGACAAACCGGGGAGCTGTTTTTT.

The chain uses TRBV28 and TRBJ1-4, with 8 positions matching TRBD1. This CDR3 has 15 residues. The germline gives CDR1 MDHEN, CDR2 SYDVKM. The V gene end was trimmed by 2 bases and the J gene end by 8 bases; junction bases not matched to a gene: 7. The CDR3 DNA reads TGTGCCAGCAGTTTAACCACAGGGGGAGGGGAAAAACTGTTTTTT. Translating it yields CASSLTTGGGEKLFF.

The CDR3 nucleotides are TGCGCCAAACGGCTCAAACGGAGAAACCAAGAGACCCAGTACTTC. It is translated as CAKRLKRRNQETQYF. The J gene is TRBJ2-5, the V gene TRBV10-2; D unresolved. The CDR3 loop spans 15 amino acids. V lost 10 bases to trimming and J lost 0 bases, with 18 bases between them. Germline V lookup: CDR1 WSHSY, CDR2 SAAADI.

The CDR3 spells CASSLSYLGGDYGYTF. In nucleotides, the CDR3 is TGTGCCAGCAGTTTATCTTATTTAGGGGGCGACTATGGCTACACCTTC. The rearrangement joins TRBV27 to TRBJ1-2, with 7 bases matching TRBD1. CDR3 length: 16 residues. CDR1 MNHEY and CDR2 SMNVEV come from the germline V gene (reference sequence). Trimming at V came to 0 bases and at J to 3 bases, leaving 7 bases not matched to a gene.

The V and J genes are TRBV20-1 and TRBJ2-7; 7 bases align to TRBD2. Germline V gene data show CDR1 as DFQATT and CDR2 as SNEGSKA (reference sequence). The CDR3 sequence is 13 residues long. V was clipped by 0 bases and J by 4 bases; unmatched bases: 3. DNA of the CDR3: TGCAGTGCTAGAGAGGGCGGGAGTTACGAGCAGTACTTC. It yields the protein CSAREGGSYEQYF.

This clonotype was seen at least ten times. This chain joins TRBV20-1 and TRBJ2-1; D is undetermined. This CDR3 has 12 amino acids. CDR1 DFQATT and CDR2 SNEGSKA come from the germline V gene (reference sequence). V was shortened by 4 bases and J by 10 bases, with 14 bases between the two germline ends. The CDR3 DNA reads TGCAGTGCTACCCGCCCTATGGGAGAGCAGTTCTTC. This gives the protein CSATRPMGEQFF.

This clonotype showed up many times. This sequence joins TRBV9 and TRBJ2-2; 7 bases match TRBD2. This CDR3 is 15 amino acids long. Germline CDR1 SGDLS, CDR2 YYNGEE. Germline trimming cut 4 bases from V and 6 bases from J; bases unmatched to any gene: 9. The CDR3 bases are TGTGCCAGCAGCCCCAGACGGGAGGCGGCCGGGGAGCTGTTTTTT. The encoded protein is CASSPRREAAGELFF. The entire variable domain, with the rest obtained from reference TRBV9 and TRBJ2-2, is as follows: DSGVTQTPKHLITATGQRVTLRCSPRSGDLSVYWYQQSLDQGLQFLIQYYNGEERAKGNILERFSAQQFPDLHSELNLSSLELGDSALYFCASSPRREAAGELFFGEGSRLTVL.

This chain uses TRBV27 with TRBJ2-7, with D possibly TRBD2 on 6 matching bases. CDR3 length equals 14 residues. Germline lookup yields CDR1 MNHEY and CDR2 SMNVEV (reference sequence). Trimming removed 8 bases at V and 2 bases at J, with 16 bases between. The CDR3, as DNA: TGTGCCAGCGGTCAGGGATCGGGGGCCTACGAGCAGTACTTC. It specifies CASGQGSGAYEQYF.

This clonotype was seen at least ten times. V is TRBV29-1 and J is TRBJ1-1; D is unclear. Trimming cost V 4 bases and J 4 bases, with 4 bases left between them. Germline V gene sequence: CDR1 SQVTM, CDR2 ANQGSEA. CDR3 length: 10 amino acids. The CDR3 is CSVASTEAFF. CDR3 sequence (DNA): TGCAGCGTTGCTTCCACTGAAGCTTTCTTT.

The V gene is TRBV30, the J gene TRBJ1-6; D gene unclear. This CDR3 spans 13 amino acids. V was shortened by 4 bases and J by 1 base, with 5 bases between the two germline ends. The germline CDR1 and CDR2 sequences are GTSNPN and SVGIG (reference sequence). CDR3 residues: CAWTASYNSPLHF. The CDR3 DNA follows: TGTGCCTGGACAGCTTCCTATAATTCACCCCTCCACTTT.

This clonotype was seen ten or more times. The chain recombines TRBV12-3 or TRBV12-4 with TRBJ2-4; D uncertain. The V end lost 8 bases, the J end lost 9 bases, and 8 bases lay between the germline ends. The CDR3 contains 10 residues. The CDR3 nucleotides read TGTGCCAGCGGTGATAGCATTCAGTACTTC. Residues: CASGDSIQYF.

This clonotype came up many times. The rearrangement joins TRBV5-4 to TRBJ2-2; D is possibly TRBD2 (6 bases). CDR3 size: 17 residues. Germline loops: CDR1 SGHNT, CDR2 YYREEE (reference sequence). Deletions cut 2 bases from V and 5 bases from J, with 19 bases between. This chain's CDR3 is CASSFGIGTGDTGELFF. The CDR3 nucleotides read TGTGCCAGCAGCTTTGGGATTGGGACGGGAGATACCGGGGAGCTGTTTTTT.